The clone carrying this T cell receptor (beta chain) showed up just a few times. This sample is part of a study of CD8+ T cells in alopecia areata. Looking at the study overall: Treatment comprised oral tofacitinib, 5 to 10 mg twice daily, in treated patients.

RNA extraction and reverse transcription yielded cDNA as sequencing template. Sequencing was performed with immunoSEQ multiplex PCR; in TCRdb, only in-frame clones are kept and a portion is missing. The sample yields 100,000 to 150,000 clones, about 46% seen once. The sample in question was CD8+ T cells sorted from blood, obtained at week 0. The sequence was obtained from a human donor with alopecia areata.

The CDR3 protein is CASSRTLNTGELFF. The CDR3 coding sequence is TGTGCCAGCAGTAGGACGCTGAACACCGGGGAGCTGTTTTTT. The V gene is TRBV6-4, the J gene TRBJ2-2; D uncertain. The length of the CDR3 is 14 residues. Germline CDR1 and CDR2: MRHNA and SNTAGT. Between the trimmed V and J ends, which lost 5 bases and 1 base, there was a span of 8 bases.